The 19 T cell receptor beta chains listed next were all sequenced from one sample in a study of OX40 agonist ivuxolimab in advanced cancers. Libraries were made using the immunoSEQ multiplex PCR assay. TCRdb limited this immuneACCESS table to in-frame rearrangements with V and J called. A share of clones is missing; checked studies link under half to unresolved V genes, and the rest is unexplained. The sample table lists 46,000 or so clones, around nine tenths of them with a count of one. The ten largest clonotypes hold approximately 11% of the sample. The sequencing here drew on CD4+ or CD8+ T cells sorted from blood, taken in a trial of the OX40 agonist ivuxolimab. These receptors were taken from an adult with an advanced solid tumor such as melanoma, head and neck, liver or kidney cancer.

V is TRBV10-3 and J is TRBJ2-1; 9 positions agree with TRBD1. The CDR3 totals 16 residues. V shed 6 bases and J 2 bases; nucleotides not matched to a gene: 8. CDR1 is ENHRY, CDR2 SYGVKD, per germline. The chain's CDR3 is CAIRGQGIGPYNEQFF. The CDR3 bases are TGTGCCATCAGAGGACAGGGGATAGGGCCCTACAATGAGCAGTTCTTC.

About this clone: Other DNA sequences in the same sample also yield this CDR3. The V call is TRBV28, the J call TRBJ1-2, with 8 bases lining up with TRBD1. This CDR3 comprises 15 residues. V was pared by 5 bases and J by 2 bases, with 7 bases of the junction left unmatched. Per germline, CDR1 MDHEN and CDR2 SYDVKM. The CDR3 spells CASSLHRGKNYGYTF. For the CDR3, the DNA is TGTGCCAGCAGTCTACACAGGGGGAAGAACTATGGCTACACCTTC.

The chain employs TRBV7-9 and TRBJ2-5; D not resolved. The tail of the sequence fits TRBJ2-7 better, so the J call may be wrong. The germline V gene has CDR1 SEHNR and CDR2 FQNEAQ (reference sequence). The CDR3 covers 14 residues. In DNA form, the CDR3 reads TGTGCCAGCAGCTTAGAGGGTTTATCCTACGAGCAGTACTTC. It yields the protein CASSLEGLSYEQYF.

The chain employs TRBV6-5 and TRBJ2-1; a possible D gene is TRBD1 (6 bases). V lost 4 bases to trimming and J lost 7 bases, with 14 bases between them. From germline, CDR1 is MNHEY and CDR2 SVGAGI. This CDR3 is 14 amino acids long. CDR3 protein: CASSSLTGGNEQFF. For the CDR3, the DNA is TGTGCCAGCAGTTCCCTGACAGGTGGGAATGAGCAGTTCTTC.

CDR3 in amino acids: CATSQIVLAGGTDTQYF. In DNA, the CDR3 is TGTGCCACCAGTCAGATTGTCCTAGCGGGAGGGACAGATACGCAGTATTTT. The V call is TRBV15, the J call TRBJ2-3; TRBD2 agrees at 12 bases. CDR1 is LNHNV, CDR2 YYDKDF, per germline (reference sequence). The V gene end was trimmed by 6 bases and the J gene end by 3 bases; junction bases not matched to a gene: 10. This CDR3 has 17 amino acids.

The chain is built from TRBV7-6 and TRBJ1-6, with no clear D. Germline CDR1 SGHVS, CDR2 FNYEAQ. Trimming pared 2 bases from V and 0 bases from J, leaving 8 bases between. The CDR3 is made up of 16 amino acids. CDR3 nucleotide sequence: TGTGCCAGCAGCTTACTTGAGGCCTCCTATAATTCACCCCTCCACTTT. Amino acids: CASSLLEASYNSPLHF. Full variable domain (remainder filled in from reference TRBV7-6 and TRBJ1-6): GAGVSQSPRYKVTKRGQDVALRCDPISGHVSLYWYRQALGQGPEFLTYFNYEAQQDKSGLPNDRFSAERPEGSISTLTIQRTEQRDSAMYRCASSLLEASYNSPLHFGNGTRLTVT.

The chain uses TRBV9 and TRBJ2-1; TRBD2 aligns across 11 bases. Germline CDR1 reads SGDLS; CDR2 reads YYNGEE. After removal of 0 bases from V and 6 bases from J, the junction contained 8 bases not matched to a gene. The CDR3 consists of 17 residues. The CDR3 region has the DNA TGTGCCAGCAGCGTAGCGGGTAGCGGGGGGGCCCTCAATGAGCAGTTCTTC. This encodes CASSVAGSGGALNEQFF. The full variable domain, its missing parts supplied by reference TRBV9 and TRBJ2-1, is DSGVTQTPKHLITATGQRVTLRCSPRSGDLSVYWYQQSLDQGLQFLIQYYNGEERAKGNILERFSAQQFPDLHSELNLSSLELGDSALYFCASSVAGSGGALNEQFFGPGTRLTVL.

The chain links TRBV7-9 to TRBJ2-1, with 8 positions matching TRBD2. J was trimmed by 0 bases and V by 5 bases; bases with no gene match: 6. CDR1 is SEHNR, CDR2 FQNEAQ, per germline (reference sequence). This CDR3 is built from 16 residues. CDR3: CASSPLAGSSYNEQFF. DNA for the CDR3: TGTGCCAGCAGCCCTTTAGCGGGAAGCTCCTACAATGAGCAGTTCTTC.

Worth noting for this clone: The missing conserved phenylalanine or tryptophan at the end of this CDR3 makes a read error likely. It is unclear where the CDR3 begins or ends on the DNA, so no DNA is shown, and the CDR3 is as TCRdb lists it. The J gene is TRBJ2-7, the V gene TRBV2; no DNA check was done on the table's D call, TRBD2. The CDR3 spans 9 amino acids, including both terminal residues. The V gene's germline CDR1 is SNHLY and CDR2 FYNNEI. CDR3 sequence: CASSDGELG.

CDR3 DNA sequence: TGTGCCAGCAGTTTAGGGGTCGACAGGGCTAATGAAAAACTGTTTTTT. Encoded protein: CASSLGVDRANEKLFF. The gene calls are TRBV28 and TRBJ1-4; 7 bases line up with TRBD1. This CDR3 comprises 16 residues. Germline lookup yields CDR1 MDHEN and CDR2 SYDVKM. The trim removed 2 bases at V and 3 bases at J, leaving 6 bases unmatched.

The chain is built from TRBV28 and TRBJ2-7, with 7 bases matching TRBD1. The germline gives CDR1 MDHEN, CDR2 SYDVKM. The CDR3 has 14 residues. V was clipped by 6 bases and J by 2 bases; unmatched bases: 7. CDR3 sequence reads: CASRPDRETYEQYF. Here the CDR3 DNA reads TGTGCCAGCAGGCCTGACAGGGAAACCTACGAGCAGTACTTC.

The CDR3 spells CASSYNSGPGDTQYF. As DNA, the CDR3 is TGTGCCAGCAGTTACAATTCGGGGCCCGGGGATACGCAGTATTTT. J is TRBJ2-3 and V is TRBV6-5; D might be TRBD1 or TRBD2, each matching 5 bases. The germline CDR1 and CDR2 sequences are MNHEY and SVGAGI. The CDR3 is 15 amino acids. V lost 2 bases and J 6 bases, leaving 15 bases between the germline ends.

V is TRBV7-9 and J is TRBJ2-3, with D perhaps assigned TRBD1 or TRBD2 (7 bases each). V lost 4 bases and J lost 5, with 19 bases in between. The CDR3 is made up of 16 amino acids. CDR1 is SEHNR and CDR2 is FQNEAQ in the germline V gene (reference sequence). The CDR3 protein is CASSSRQGGVEDTQYF. The CDR3 region has the DNA TGTGCCAGCAGCTCCCGACAGGGAGGGGTAGAAGATACGCAGTATTTT.

V usage is TRBV13 and J usage is TRBJ2-2, with a possible D match to TRBD2 (5 bases). V dropped 0 bases and J dropped 3 bases, with 14 bases sitting between them. The CDR3 runs to 17 residues. The V gene's germline CDR1 is PRHDT and CDR2 FYEKMQ (reference sequence). The CDR3 here is CASSLGQSGPYTGELFF. The DNA for the CDR3 is TGTGCCAGCAGCTTAGGGCAGAGCGGACCATACACCGGGGAGCTGTTTTTT.

This rearrangement joins TRBV2 to TRBJ2-7; no definite D call. This CDR3 spans 13 amino acids. Germline V gene lookup returns CDR1 SNHLY and CDR2 FYNNEI. V was clipped by 8 bases and J by 5 bases, with 16 bases between them. CDR3: CASYGPPGHEQYF. Here the CDR3 DNA reads TGTGCCAGCTACGGGCCCCCAGGCCACGAGCAGTACTTC.

V and J are TRBV29-1 and TRBJ1-1; D is possibly TRBD1 (5 bases). The CDR3 totals 13 residues. V was cut by 8 bases and J by 1 base, with 14 bases left in between. The germline V gene encodes CDR1 SQVTM and CDR2 ANQGSEA. The CDR3 sequence is CSSRGGENTEAFF. The CDR3 nucleotides read TGCAGCTCCCGGGGGGGGGAGAACACTGAAGCTTTCTTT.

The chain combines TRBV7-9 with TRBJ1-5; D gene unclear. Trimming removed 5 bases at V and 0 bases at J, with 14 bases between. The CDR3 is made up of 16 amino acids. Germline loops: CDR1 SEHNR, CDR2 FQNEAQ (reference sequence). As DNA, the CDR3 is TGTGCCAGCAGCCCGTCCTCAGAGGGTAGCAATCAGCCCCAGCATTTT. This translates into CASSPSSEGSNQPQHF.

V is TRBV10-2 and J is TRBJ2-3; D uncertain. With 0 bases removed from V and 5 bases from J, the gap between germline ends came to 6 bases. CDR1 and CDR2 from the germline V gene are WSHSY and SAAADI. CDR3 length: 13 residues. The CDR3 sequence: CASSESNLDTQYF. As DNA, the CDR3 is TGCGCCAGCAGTGAGTCAAACTTAGATACGCAGTATTTT.

The V gene is TRBV9, the J gene TRBJ2-4; 7 nucleotides match TRBD2. V lost 4 bases and J lost 8; bases outside the gene matches: 9. CDR1 is SGDLS and CDR2 is YYNGEE in the germline V gene. The CDR3 is 14 amino acids. The CDR3 spells CASSPPGGGDIQYF. CDR3 nucleotides: TGTGCCAGCAGCCCCCCGGGGGGAGGGGACATTCAGTACTTC.